Listed below are T cell receptor beta chains from one sample, sequenced in a study of blood T cell repertoires in COVID-19. The data were produced by immunoSEQ multiplex PCR, yet TCRdb's version contains in-frame clones alone and is incomplete. Of hundreds of thousands of clones listed, about 88% are singletons. The specimen sequenced was PBMCs or T cells enriched from blood (not recorded which). The source is a woman aged 50 to 65 who had recovered from COVID-19. The conserved cysteine and the conserved F or W are not part of the CDR3 here. The listing skips clone size in some rows; elsewhere it reads once, few, many or a size class.

>TRBV27|TRBJ2-7|.
ASSSFRGYEQY
>TRBV11-2|TRBJ2-5|.
ASSRLGETQY
>TRBV3-1/TRBV3-2|TRBJ2-7|few
ASSQGTGGPYEQY
>TRBV2|TRBJ2-5|.
ASRDRGRETQY
>TRBV6-4|TRBJ2-1|.
ASSLLAGQHNEQF
>TRBV10-3|TRBJ2-3|.
AISDRGRDTQY
>TRBV5-4|TRBJ2-1|.
ASSFGSGYNEQF
>TRBV29-1|TRBJ2-5|.
SVEGGSRETQY
>TRBV11-2|TRBJ1-5|.
ASSSTGTGSVESNQPQH
>TRBV6-5|TRBJ1-1|.
ASSRLAGDTEAF
>TRBV18|TRBJ1-5|.
ASSPPGGSQPQH
>TRBV10-3|TRBJ1-6|.
AIRDSSYNSPLH
>TRBV29-1|TRBJ1-2|once
SVEAKWGYT
>TRBV5-1|TRBJ2-1|.
ASSLASRGGSYNEQF
>TRBV15|TRBJ1-5|.
ATSRGTGTGDHQPQH
>TRBV7-8|TRBJ1-1|many
ASSAAGTTYTEAF
>TRBV15|TRBJ2-7|.
ATSRKQGLMAYEQY
>TRBV5-1|TRBJ1-5|.
ASSLATEMKNQPQH
>TRBV7-9|TRBJ2-7|.
ASSRLAGVYEQY
>TRBV5-1|TRBJ1-2|.
ASSPRGRGDFYGYT
>TRBV3-1/TRBV3-2|TRBJ2-5|.
ASSQDVAGAVETQY
>TRBV6-5|TRBJ2-7|once
ASSFPGTSAIEQY